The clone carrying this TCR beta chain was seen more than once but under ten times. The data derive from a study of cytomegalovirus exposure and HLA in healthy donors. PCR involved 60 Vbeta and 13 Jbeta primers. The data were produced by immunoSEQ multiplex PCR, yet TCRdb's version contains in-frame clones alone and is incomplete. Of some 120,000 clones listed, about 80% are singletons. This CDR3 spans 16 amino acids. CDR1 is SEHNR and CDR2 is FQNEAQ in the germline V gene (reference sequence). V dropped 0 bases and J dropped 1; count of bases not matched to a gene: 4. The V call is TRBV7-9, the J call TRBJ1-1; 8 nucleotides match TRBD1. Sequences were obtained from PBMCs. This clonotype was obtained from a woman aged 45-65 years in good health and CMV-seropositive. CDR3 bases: TGTGCCAGCAGCTTAGCTTCAGGGGGCCCGAACACTGAAGCTTTCTTT. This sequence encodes CASSLASGGPNTEAFF.